This T cell receptor beta chain was found in a study of CXCR3-negative and CXCR3-positive naive CD8 T cells. The length of the CDR3 is 16 residues. Germline V gives CDR1 SGHVS, CDR2 FQNEAQ. The sorting of each CD8+ T cell subset was done in triplicate, at 330,000 or so cells each. Among CD8+ T cells, naive ones were CD45RO-CCR7+CD27+CD95-. TRB cDNA was prepared as libraries by UMI-labeled 5' RACE. TCRdb reprocessed the 5' RACE reads and reports one entry per CDR3 protein, with no DNA. This listing includes 100,000 or so distinct CDR3 sequences. Study-level findings and limits: CXCR3-negative and CXCR3-positive naive cells shared comparable TRBV-TRBJ usage, but memory cells did not. Relative to CXCR3-negative naive cells, CXCR3-positive naive cells had more hydrophobic TRB CDR3s.

Worth noting for this clonotype: Antigen: not known.

The chain uses TRBV7-8 and TRBJ2-7; TCRdb lists TRBD1, though no DNA is available to test this call. Sequencing was performed on naive CXCR3+ CD8+ T cells from blood. Subset of the sample: CD45RO-CCR7+CD27+CD95- naive CD8+ T cells expressing CXCR3 (TNR3+). This sequence originates from a human donor in good health. Some clones in this sample may be carry-over from other donors' samples. The CDR3 sequence: CASSDLTVSARDEQYF.